This TCR beta chain was observed in a study of cytomegalovirus exposure and HLA in healthy donors. Findings and limits, study-wide: Links to common viral pathogens appeared, in a later analysis, for several of the most significant clusters. In a later analysis, V- and J-gene trimming of beta chains associated with a DCLRE1C missense variant, replicated independently.

J was trimmed by 2 bases and V by 3 bases; bases with no gene match: 6. The CDR3 runs to 14 residues. CDR1 and CDR2 (germline): GTSNPN, SVGIG (reference sequence). About this clone: Its antigen is not identified.

The study ran its PCR with 60 Vbeta and 13 Jbeta primers. Profiling relied on immunoSEQ multiplex PCR, and the TCRdb table lists in-frame clones only, not all of them. The table records 58,000 or so clones, over 60% of them present only once. J is TRBJ2-7 and V is TRBV30; TRBD1 matches at 8 bases. The sequencing sample was made of PBMCs. The receptor comes from a man aged 45-65 years in good health and CMV-seropositive. This CDR3 reads CAWRAGQGPYEQYF. The CDR3 nucleotides are TGTGCCTGGAGGGCCGGACAGGGCCCCTACGAGCAGTACTTC.